Sequencing of this T cell receptor (beta chain) was carried out in a study of blood T cell repertoires in COVID-19. Study-wide background: Samples representing acute and convalescent COVID-19 were sourced from the United States, Italy and Spain. T cells, B-cell-depleted T cells, or PBMCs supplied cDNA or gDNA.

V dropped 11 bases and J dropped 4; count of bases not matched to a gene: 14. Germline lookup yields CDR1 LNHDA and CDR2 SQIVND (reference sequence). CDR3 length: 15 amino acids. Per the original methods: From reference gene primer amplification, estimates of nucleated cell counts were derived. Sequencing used immunoSEQ multiplex PCR; TCRdb keeps in-frame clones, though not all of them. The V and J calls and clone size were taken over from that table, and D and trimming were inferred from the DNA. This table has 250,000 to 300,000 clones, around four fifths appearing once. This clone appeared a few times.

The sample was peripheral blood. The source of this sequence is a man older than 75 with acute or convalescent COVID-19. The rearrangement links TRBV19 to TRBJ1-5, with 7 bases that match TRBD1. In DNA form, the CDR3 reads TGTGCCGACAGGGCCTCACCTACCCATAATCAGCCCCAGCATTTT. Encoded protein: CADRASPTHNQPQHF.